This passage covers 20 T cell receptor beta chains from one sample sequenced in a study of T cell responses to AZD1222 COVID-19 vaccine. Clones were sequenced by immunoSEQ multiplex PCR, and TCRdb holds only the in-frame ones, with some missing. The sample carries about 73,000 clones, approximately 89% recorded once. Source: peripheral blood, taken 28 days after the second AZD1222 dose. All receptors come from an adult who received the AZD1222 COVID-19 vaccine.

The CDR3 region has the DNA TGCAGCGTTGAAGACCCGGGACAGGGGGAATCTGAAGCTTTCTTT. It encodes CSVEDPGQGESEAFF. The chain combines TRBV29-1 with TRBJ1-1, with 11 positions matching TRBD1. Unmatched junction bases numbered 6, after V lost 0 bases and J lost 6 bases. The CDR3 is 15 amino acids. Germline V gene sequence: CDR1 SQVTM, CDR2 ANQGSEA.

The chain carries TRBV5-1 and TRBJ2-1, with 8 bases matching TRBD2. In germline, CDR1 is SGHRS, CDR2 YFSETQ. The CDR3 spans 15 residues. With 4 bases clipped from V and 3 bases from J, the junction kept 6 bases outside the gene matches. The CDR3 is CASSPPGTSYNEQFF. CDR3 bases: TGCGCCAGCAGCCCGCCCGGGACTAGCTACAATGAGCAGTTCTTC.

In its sample, this clone was seen a few times. The rearrangement joins TRBV5-1 to TRBJ1-4; 9 bases agree with TRBD1. Per germline, CDR1 SGHRS and CDR2 YFSETQ. J was trimmed by 7 bases and V by 4 bases; bases with no gene match: 5. The CDR3 is 14 amino acids. The CDR3 sequence: CASSLGQGFEKLFF. CDR3 nucleotides: TGCGCCAGCAGCCTCGGACAGGGGTTTGAAAAACTGTTTTTT.

This chain connects TRBV5-1 to TRBJ1-2; no clear D gene. This CDR3 has 14 amino acids. Trimming removed 0 bases at V and 5 bases at J, with 11 bases between. Looked up from germline, CDR1 is SGHRS and CDR2 is YFSETQ. CDR3 DNA: TGCGCCAGCAGCTTGGAGCCGCGCATTTATGGCTACACCTTC. This gives the protein CASSLEPRIYGYTF.

The chain has TRBV6-5 and TRBJ1-2, with a possible D match to TRBD1 (5 bases). From germline, CDR1 is MNHEY and CDR2 SVGAGI. V lost 6 bases and J lost 8, with 13 bases in between. The CDR3 runs 12 residues. DNA for the CDR3: TGTGCCAGCAGCCCAGGGCCGGGAGGCTACACCTTC. This translates into CASSPGPGGYTF.

Only one count was recorded for this clone. V gene TRBV19 combines with J gene TRBJ2-2; tentatively, D is TRBD2 (6 bases). CDR1 is LNHDA and CDR2 is SQIVND in the germline V gene (reference sequence). The CDR3 is 17 residues long. V gave up 8 bases and J gave up 0 bases, with 19 bases separating them. CDR3 sequence (DNA): TGTGCCAGTCAGGGTTTTGCGGGGTTTGCGAACACCGGGGAGCTGTTTTTT. This gives the protein CASQGFAGFANTGELFF.

The rearrangement links TRBV4-2 to TRBJ1-4; D not certain. Trimming left V 4 bases short and J 0 bases short, with 3 bases between. This CDR3 region has 13 residues. Germline-derived CDR1 and CDR2 are LGHNA and YNFKEQ. CDR3 amino acids: CASSLSTNEKLFF. In DNA, the CDR3 is TGTGCCAGCAGCCTATCAACTAATGAAAAACTGTTTTTT.

The rearrangement links TRBV11-1 to TRBJ2-6; unclear D gene. V was clipped by 5 bases and J by 0 bases, with 11 bases between them. The CDR3 runs to 16 residues. Germline CDR1 reads SGHAT; CDR2 reads FQDESV (reference sequence). The CDR3 coding sequence is TGTGCCAGCAGCCTTGTGGCTCGCTCTGGGGCCAACGTCCTGACTTTC. This gives the protein CASSLVARSGANVLTF.

This clone was seen just once. The chain employs TRBV29-1 and TRBJ1-1, with TRBD1 identical over 7 bases. Germline CDR1 SQVTM, CDR2 ANQGSEA. V trimming: 6 bases; J trimming: 1 base; junction bases outside the gene matches: 5. CDR3 length: 13 amino acids. CDR3 bases: TGCAGCGTGAACAGGGGCGGGAACACTGAAGCTTTCTTT. Protein: CSVNRGGNTEAFF.

The genes are TRBV18 and TRBJ2-1; D perhaps matches TRBD2 (5 bases). V was cut by 2 bases and J by 9 bases, with 14 bases left in between. The CDR3 length is 14 residues. CDR1 is KGHSH and CDR2 is LQKENI in the germline V gene. CDR3 nucleotides: TGTGCCAGCTCACCAATGGGCGAACGGGGTGAGCAGTTCTTC. It yields the protein CASSPMGERGEQFF.

CDR3 DNA sequence: TGTGCCACCAGTGACCGACAGGTCCCCGAGACCCAGTACTTC. Protein sequence: CATSDRQVPETQYF. V and J are TRBV24-1 and TRBJ2-5, with a possible D match to TRBD1 (6 bases). V was pared by 4 bases and J by 5 bases, with 13 bases between. This CDR3 is built from 14 residues. Germline values: CDR1 KGHDR, CDR2 SFDVKD.

V gene TRBV19 combines with J gene TRBJ2-2; D is unclear. Germline lookup yields CDR1 LNHDA and CDR2 SQIVND (reference sequence). CDR3 size: 14 residues. The germline V and J ends were trimmed by 7 bases and 5 bases, with 14 bases remaining between them. The DNA for the CDR3 is TGTGCCAGTAACCGACGGACGCAAACCGGGGAGCTGTTTTTT. It yields the protein CASNRRTQTGELFF. Full variable domain (missing parts from reference TRBV19 and TRBJ2-2): DGGITQSPKYLFRKEGQNVTLSCEQNLNHDAMYWYRQDPGQGLRLIYYSQIVNDFQKGDIAEGYSVSREKKESFPLTVTSAQKNPTAFYLCASNRRTQTGELFFGEGSRLTVL.

The rearrangement links TRBV7-6 to TRBJ2-1; 9 bases are shared with TRBD2. With 5 bases clipped from V and 8 bases from J, the junction kept 13 bases outside the gene matches. Germline V CDR1 and CDR2: SGHVS, FNYEAQ. This CDR3 comprises 16 residues. CDR3 protein: CASSRGLRGGEDEQFF. The CDR3 DNA reads as TGTGCCAGCAGCCGCGGACTCCGCGGGGGGGAGGATGAGCAGTTCTTC.

V usage is TRBV29-1 and J usage is TRBJ2-1, with 7 bases that match TRBD2. Germline V gives CDR1 SQVTM, CDR2 ANQGSEA. The J segment lost 8 bases and the V segment lost 3 bases, leaving 4 bases of the junction unmatched. The CDR3 totals 12 residues. DNA of the CDR3: TGCAGCGTTGACTGGGGGAGGGATGAGCAGTTCTTC. Amino acid sequence: CSVDWGRDEQFF.

V and J are TRBV29-1 and TRBJ2-5, with D tentatively TRBD1 (6 bases). The CDR3 totals 14 residues. CDR1 is SQVTM, CDR2 ANQGSEA, per germline. The V end lost 3 bases, the J end lost 5 bases, and 16 bases lay between the germline ends. CDR3 region: CSVEGAGASETQYF. The CDR3 DNA is TGCAGCGTTGAGGGGGCAGGGGCCTCGGAGACCCAGTACTTC.

V and J are TRBV19 and TRBJ1-3; D gene uncertain. This CDR3 has 17 amino acids. The germline V and J ends were trimmed by 0 bases and 0 bases, with 12 bases remaining between them. Germline loops: CDR1 LNHDA, CDR2 SQIVND (reference sequence). The CDR3 is CASSIDLGTSSGNTIYF. CDR3 DNA sequence: TGTGCCAGTAGTATAGATCTGGGCACCAGCTCTGGAAACACCATATATTTT. Based on the CDR3 plus reference TRBV19 and TRBJ1-3, the full variable domain is DGGITQSPKYLFRKEGQNVTLSCEQNLNHDAMYWYRQDPGQGLRLIYYSQIVNDFQKGDIAEGYSVSREKKESFPLTVTSAQKNPTAFYLCASSIDLGTSSGNTIYFGEGSWLTVV.

V is TRBV5-1 and J is TRBJ1-1; possibly TRBD1 for D (5 bases). The length of the CDR3 is 14 residues. With 1 base removed from V and 3 bases from J, the gap between germline ends came to 10 bases. Per the germline V gene, CDR1 is SGHRS and CDR2 is YFSETQ. The CDR3 loop reads CASSLRGADTEAFF. In DNA form, the CDR3 reads TGCGCCAGCAGCTTGAGGGGAGCGGACACTGAAGCTTTCTTT.

V usage is TRBV9 and J usage is TRBJ1-2, with 8 bases that match TRBD1. CDR3 size: 17 residues. The germline gives CDR1 SGDLS, CDR2 YYNGEE. The junction had 16 bases not matched to a gene; V was cut back by 1 base and J by 8 bases. The CDR3 bases are TGTGCCAGCAGCGTACCCCGGACCGGACAGGGCGAAACCGGCTACACCTTC. Its translation is CASSVPRTGQGETGYTF.

The chain carries TRBV27 and TRBJ2-3, with D possibly TRBD2 on 6 matching bases. Germline CDR1 and CDR2: MNHEY and SMNVEV (reference sequence). This CDR3 is 17 amino acids long. V was shortened by 5 bases and J by 2 bases, with 20 bases between the two germline ends. This CDR3 reads CASSPRPVSGHTDTQYF. As DNA, the CDR3 is TGTGCCAGCAGTCCCCGTCCCGTTAGCGGTCACACAGATACGCAGTATTTT.

The chain has TRBV5-1 and TRBJ1-1; a weak D match, TRBD1 (5 bases). In germline, CDR1 is SGHRS, CDR2 YFSETQ. This CDR3 region has 14 residues. Trimming took 4 bases from V and 10 from J, leaving 20 bases between them. The CDR3 protein is CASSPGGPDSGAFF. DNA for the CDR3: TGCGCCAGCAGCCCGGGGGGACCCGACTCTGGAGCTTTCTTT.